Listed below are T cell receptor beta chains from one sample, sequenced in a study of blood T cell repertoires in COVID-19. Sequenced by immunoSEQ multiplex PCR; TCRdb stores in-frame clones only, minus some. The sample contains 90,000 to 150,000 clones, roughly 83% of which appear only once. Source material: peripheral blood. These receptors all come from an elderly woman with acute or convalescent COVID-19. The CDR3 runs from the conserved cysteine through the conserved F or W. The order of the fields is clone size, J gene, V gene, D gene, CDR3 protein, CDR3 DNA. D genes are given only for firm matches. Size values are once, few and many counts, or a class for expanded clones, and some rows have none.

-,TRBJ2-7,TRBV7-2,TRBD1,CASNPGQGYREQYF,TGTGCCAGCAACCCGGGACAGGGGTATAGGGAGCAGTACTTC
few,TRBJ1-2,TRBV7-2,TRBD1,CASSAGQGAQGYGYTF,TGTGCCAGCAGCGCGGGACAGGGGGCTCAGGGCTATGGCTACACCTTC
-,TRBJ1-5,TRBV21-1,-,CASSIFVQGYNQPQHF,TGTGCCAGCAGCATTTTCGTACAGGGGTACAATCAGCCCCAGCATTTT
-,TRBJ2-1,TRBV30,-,CAWSVSGVDEQFF,TGTGCCTGGAGTGTAAGCGGTGTCGATGAGCAGTTCTTC
-,TRBJ2-3,TRBV5-1,TRBD2,CASSFMGRAGGTDTQYF,TGCGCCAGCAGTTTTATGGGGAGGGCTGGGGGCACAGATACGCAGTATTTT
once,TRBJ2-5,TRBV28,-,CASSYRDYQETQYF,TGTGCCAGCAGTTACCGGGACTACCAAGAGACCCAGTACTTC
-,TRBJ1-5,TRBV18,-,CASSPKGDQPQHF,TGTGCCAGCTCACCTAAGGGGGATCAGCCCCAGCATTTT
-,TRBJ1-6,TRBV5-4,TRBD1,CASSLPGQGNSPLHF,TGTGCCAGCAGCCTCCCGGGACAGGGTAATTCACCCCTCCACTTT
-,TRBJ2-1,TRBV29-1,-,CSGRLNYNEQFF,TGCAGCGGTAGACTCAACTACAATGAGCAGTTCTTC
-,TRBJ1-1,TRBV19,-,CASNERGMVLEAFF,TGTGCCAGTAATGAAAGAGGGATGGTCCTTGAAGCTTTCTTT
-,TRBJ2-2,TRBV27,TRBD1,CASSFGTDFELFF,TGTGCCAGCAGTTTCGGGACAGACTTTGAGCTGTTTTTT
-,TRBJ1-5,TRBV19,-,CASSINSGGNQPQHF,TGTGCCAGTAGTATAAATAGCGGGGGGAATCAGCCCCAGCATTTT
-,TRBJ1-5,TRBV6-5,-,CASRLDLKRGPQHF,TGTGCCAGCAGACTCGACCTGAAACGGGGGCCCCAGCATTTT
-,TRBJ1-3,TRBV28,TRBD1,CASSRQGARGNTIYF,TGTGCCAGCAGTCGTCAGGGGGCGCGCGGAAACACCATATATTTT
-,TRBJ1-1,TRBV5-1,TRBD1,CASSPLQGVNTEAFF,TGCGCCAGCAGCCCACTACAGGGGGTGAACACTGAAGCTTTCTTT
few,TRBJ2-1,TRBV7-3,TRBD2,CASSSLLAGVDNEQFF,TGTGCCAGCAGCTCACTACTAGCGGGAGTGGACAATGAGCAGTTCTTC
once,TRBJ2-5,TRBV5-1,TRBD2,CASSLGGRAEETQYF,TGCGCCAGCAGCTTGGGGGGGAGGGCCGAGGAGACCCAGTACTTC
-,TRBJ2-2,TRBV6-1,TRBD2,CASSAQTSGYTGELFF,TGTGCCAGCAGTGCCCAGACTAGCGGCTACACCGGGGAGCTGTTTTTT
-,TRBJ2-2,TRBV9,TRBD2,CASSVVSGGYTGELFF,TGTGCCAGCAGCGTTGTCTCGGGAGGGTACACCGGGGAGCTGTTTTTT
-,TRBJ1-1,TRBV7-9,-,CASSFSGPDTEAFF,TGTGCCAGCAGCTTTTCAGGGCCGGACACTGAAGCTTTCTTT
-,TRBJ2-1,TRBV5-5,TRBD1,CASSRTGGDYNEQFF,TGTGCCAGCAGCCGGACAGGGGGTGATTACAATGAGCAGTTCTTC
-,TRBJ1-6,TRBV5-4,TRBD1,CASSQRGTENSPLHF,TGTGCCAGCAGCCAAAGAGGGACAGAGAATTCACCCCTCCACTTT
-,TRBJ2-1,TRBV28,TRBD2,CASSLLAGGREQFF,TGTGCCAGCAGTTTACTAGCGGGAGGGAGGGAGCAGTTCTTC
-,TRBJ1-2,TRBV18,-,CASSPQPEEGYTF,TGTGCCAGCTCACCGCAACCGGAGGAGGGCTACACCTTC
-,TRBJ2-7,TRBV5-1,-,CASRALHRDEQYF,TGCGCCAGCAGGGCCCTTCATCGGGACGAGCAGTACTTC
-,TRBJ1-2,TRBV7-9,-,CASSYSESYGYTF,TGTGCCAGCAGCTACTCCGAGTCCTATGGCTACACCTTC
-,TRBJ1-3,TRBV19,-,CASSIGPGIRGNTIYF,TGTGCCAGTAGTATAGGTCCGGGGATAAGAGGAAACACCATATATTTT
-,TRBJ2-1,TRBV18,TRBD2,CASSPPAGSGRANEQFF,TGTGCCAGCTCACCACCAGCTGGTAGCGGGAGGGCCAATGAGCAGTTCTTC
-,TRBJ2-3,TRBV4-3,TRBD2,CASSQDPASGGLDTQYF,TGCGCCAGCAGCCAAGATCCGGCTAGCGGGGGGCTAGATACGCAGTATTTT
-,TRBJ1-1,TRBV12-3/TRBV12-4,-,CASRVRVNTEAFF,TGTGCCAGCAGGGTCAGGGTTAACACTGAAGCTTTCTTT
few,TRBJ2-7,TRBV20-1,TRBD2,CSASLGRAYEQYF,TGCAGTGCTAGTCTAGGGAGGGCCTACGAGCAGTACTTC
-,TRBJ1-2,TRBV9,-,CASSPVEASLAF,TGTGCCAGCAGCCCAGTGGAGGCGTCCCTTGCCTTC
-,TRBJ1-3,TRBV7-2,-,CASSDAGSPGNTIYF,TGTGCCAGCAGCGACGCAGGGTCGCCTGGAAACACCATATATTTT
-,TRBJ1-3,TRBV19,TRBD1,CASEAGGDGNTIYF,TGTGCCAGCGAGGCAGGGGGCGATGGAAACACCATATATTTT